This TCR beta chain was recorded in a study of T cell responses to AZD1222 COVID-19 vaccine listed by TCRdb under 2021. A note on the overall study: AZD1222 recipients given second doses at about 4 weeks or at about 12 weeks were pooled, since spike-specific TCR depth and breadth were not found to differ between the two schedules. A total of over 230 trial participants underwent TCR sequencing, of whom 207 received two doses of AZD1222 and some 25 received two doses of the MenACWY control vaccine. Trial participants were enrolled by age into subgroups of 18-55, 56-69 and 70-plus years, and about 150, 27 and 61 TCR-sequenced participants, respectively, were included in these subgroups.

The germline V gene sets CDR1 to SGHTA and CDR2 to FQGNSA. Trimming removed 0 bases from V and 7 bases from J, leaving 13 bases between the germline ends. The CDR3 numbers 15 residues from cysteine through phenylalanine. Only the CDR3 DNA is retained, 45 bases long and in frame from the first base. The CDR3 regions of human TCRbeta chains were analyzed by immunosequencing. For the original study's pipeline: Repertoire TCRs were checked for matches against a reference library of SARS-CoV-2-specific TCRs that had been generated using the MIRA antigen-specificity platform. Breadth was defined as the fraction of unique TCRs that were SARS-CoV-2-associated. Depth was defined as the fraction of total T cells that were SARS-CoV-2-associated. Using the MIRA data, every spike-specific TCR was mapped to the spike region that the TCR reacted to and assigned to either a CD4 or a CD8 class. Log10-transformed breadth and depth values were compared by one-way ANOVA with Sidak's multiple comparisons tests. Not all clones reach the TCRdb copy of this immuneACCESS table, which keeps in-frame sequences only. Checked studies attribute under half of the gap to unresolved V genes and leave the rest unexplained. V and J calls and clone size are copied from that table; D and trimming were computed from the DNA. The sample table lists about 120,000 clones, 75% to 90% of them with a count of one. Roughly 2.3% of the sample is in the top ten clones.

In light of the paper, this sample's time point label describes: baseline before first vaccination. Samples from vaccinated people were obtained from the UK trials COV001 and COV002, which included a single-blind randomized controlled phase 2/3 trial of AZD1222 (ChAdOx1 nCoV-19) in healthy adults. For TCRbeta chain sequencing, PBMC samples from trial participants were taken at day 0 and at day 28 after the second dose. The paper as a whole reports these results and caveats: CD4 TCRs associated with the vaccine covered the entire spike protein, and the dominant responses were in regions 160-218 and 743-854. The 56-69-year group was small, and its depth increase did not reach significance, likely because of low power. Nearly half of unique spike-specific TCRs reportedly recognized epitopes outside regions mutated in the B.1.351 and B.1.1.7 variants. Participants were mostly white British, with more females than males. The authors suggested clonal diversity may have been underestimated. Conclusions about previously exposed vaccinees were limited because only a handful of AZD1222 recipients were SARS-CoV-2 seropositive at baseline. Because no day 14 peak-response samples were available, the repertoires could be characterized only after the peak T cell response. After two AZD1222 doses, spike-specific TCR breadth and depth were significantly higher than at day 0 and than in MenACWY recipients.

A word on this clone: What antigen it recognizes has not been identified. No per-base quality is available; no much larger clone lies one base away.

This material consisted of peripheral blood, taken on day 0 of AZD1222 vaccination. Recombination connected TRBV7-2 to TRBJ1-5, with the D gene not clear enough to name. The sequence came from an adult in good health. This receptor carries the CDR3 CASSLAGERIQPQHF. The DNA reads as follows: TGTGCCAGCAGCTTAGCCGGGGAGCGCATCCAGCCCCAGCATTTT.